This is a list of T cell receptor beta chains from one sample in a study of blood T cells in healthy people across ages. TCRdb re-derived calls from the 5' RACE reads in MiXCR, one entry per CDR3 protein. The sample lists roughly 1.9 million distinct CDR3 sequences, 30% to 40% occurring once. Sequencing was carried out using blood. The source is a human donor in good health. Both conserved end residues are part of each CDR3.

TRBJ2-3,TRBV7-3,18,CASSPTGGGGAPPDTQYF
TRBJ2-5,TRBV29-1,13,CSVAVGQWETQYF
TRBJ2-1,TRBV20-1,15,CSASKTSSSYNEQFF
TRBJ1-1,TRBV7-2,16,CASSSPPGRRNTEAFF
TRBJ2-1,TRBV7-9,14,CASSAGQTYNEQFF
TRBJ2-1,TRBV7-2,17,CASSPQAAADSYNEQFF
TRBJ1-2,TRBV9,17,CASSVELNKSSPEGYTF
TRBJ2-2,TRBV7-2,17,CASRFEGGLSDTGELFF
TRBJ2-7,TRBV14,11,CASSHEHEQYF
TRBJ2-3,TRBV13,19,CASSLGGTSGGPSTDTQYF
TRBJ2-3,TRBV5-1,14,CASSFRDPLDTQYF
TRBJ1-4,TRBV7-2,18,CASSLDTPGTIGNEKLFF
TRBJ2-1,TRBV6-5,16,CASSPPRAGWANEQFF
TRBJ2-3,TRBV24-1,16,CATSDGDRVGTDTQYF
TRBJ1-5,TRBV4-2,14,CASSHVSLNQPQHF
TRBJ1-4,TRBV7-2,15,CASSPSIGGWEKLFF
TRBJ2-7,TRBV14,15,CASSQDQGLPSEQYF
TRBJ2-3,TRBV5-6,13,CASSSPTEYTQYF
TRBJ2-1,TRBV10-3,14,CAITTSTSYNEQFF
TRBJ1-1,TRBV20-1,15,CSARTLLEVNTEAFF
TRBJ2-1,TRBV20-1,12,CSAPLVFNEQFF
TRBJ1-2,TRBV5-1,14,CASSGYLANYGYTF
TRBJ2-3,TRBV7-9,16,CASSLLTSLLGDTQYF
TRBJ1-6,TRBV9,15,CASSVTGRKNSPLHF
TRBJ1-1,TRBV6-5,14,CASSNRGMYTEAFF
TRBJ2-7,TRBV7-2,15,CASSLFWIGSYEQYF
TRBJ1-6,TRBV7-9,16,CASSLGRTVNNSPLHF
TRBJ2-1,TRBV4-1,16,CASSQWTSGGADEQFF
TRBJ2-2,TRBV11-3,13,CAGGNRNTGELFF
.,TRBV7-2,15,CASSLATGGLYEQYF
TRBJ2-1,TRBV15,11,CATSRVNERFF
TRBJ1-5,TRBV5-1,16,CASCVGGRGQLEPQHF
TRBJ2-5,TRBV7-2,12,CASSKNLETQYF
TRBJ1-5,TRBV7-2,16,CASSLAGGWGDQPQHF
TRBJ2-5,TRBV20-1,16,CSARTRDLGYEETQYF
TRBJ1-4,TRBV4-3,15,CASSGRGKGDEKLFF
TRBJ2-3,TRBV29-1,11,CSALPTDTQYF
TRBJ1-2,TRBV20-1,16,CSARDIWTGAQYGYTF
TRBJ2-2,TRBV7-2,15,CASSWGALNTGELFF
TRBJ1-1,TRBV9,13,CASSVEGATEAFF
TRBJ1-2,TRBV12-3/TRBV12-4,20,CASSPSGLSGRETSNYGYTF
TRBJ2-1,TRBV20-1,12,CSASPRVSEQFF
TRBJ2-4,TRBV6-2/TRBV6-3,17,CASSLDPTGEEGNIQYF
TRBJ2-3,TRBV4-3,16,CASSQGYVRIGDTQYF
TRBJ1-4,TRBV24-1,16,CATSDGSGQLNEKLFF